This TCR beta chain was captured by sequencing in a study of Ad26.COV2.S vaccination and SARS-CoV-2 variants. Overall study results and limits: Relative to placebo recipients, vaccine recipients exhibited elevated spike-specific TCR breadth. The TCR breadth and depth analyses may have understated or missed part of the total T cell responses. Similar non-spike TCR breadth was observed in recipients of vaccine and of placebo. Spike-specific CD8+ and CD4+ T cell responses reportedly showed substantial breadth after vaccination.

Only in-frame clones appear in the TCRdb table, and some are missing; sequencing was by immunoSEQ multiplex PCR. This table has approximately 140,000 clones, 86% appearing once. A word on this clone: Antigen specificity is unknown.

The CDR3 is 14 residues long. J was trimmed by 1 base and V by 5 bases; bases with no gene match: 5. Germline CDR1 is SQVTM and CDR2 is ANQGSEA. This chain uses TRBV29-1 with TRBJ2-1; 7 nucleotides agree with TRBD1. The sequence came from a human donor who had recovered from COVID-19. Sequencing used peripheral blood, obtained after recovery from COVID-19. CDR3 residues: CSVRDRASYNEQFF. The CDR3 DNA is TGCAGCGTTCGAGACAGGGCATCCTACAATGAGCAGTTCTTC.